The present TCR beta chain was sequenced within a study of shared clonotypes between healthy human individuals. Notes on the study in general: Sequencing depth was predicted to influence how clonotypes are shared among donors.

Method: immunoSEQ multiplex PCR; TCRdb's copy keeps in-frame clones and lacks some. The repertoire includes about 490,000 clones, 70% to 85% of them detected once, and less than 15% sits in the top ten. V was trimmed by 2 bases and J by 5 bases, leaving 16 bases between them. From germline, CDR1 is KGHSH and CDR2 LQKENI. This CDR3 contains 15 residues. As regards this clone: Its specificity is not known.

This receptor was identified in a middle-aged woman in good health. Some clones in this sample may be carry-over from other donors' samples. Sequencing used PBMCs. This chain connects TRBV18 to TRBJ2-7; D is possibly TRBD2 (5 bases). CDR3 bases: TGTGCCAGCTCACCATTCTCCGGGAATGGCAACGAGCAGTACTTC. Its protein product is CASSPFSGNGNEQYF. The variable domain in full, with the rest retrieved from reference TRBV18 and TRBJ2-7, is NAGVMQNPRHLVRRRGQEARLRCSPMKGHSHVYWYRQLPEEGLKFMVYLQKENIIDESGMPKERFSAEFPKEGPSILRIQQVVRGDSAAYFCASSPFSGNGNEQYFGPGTRLTVT.